The present T cell receptor beta chain was sequenced within a study of OX40 agonist ivuxolimab in advanced cancers. A note on the overall study: Ivuxolimab was an agonistic, fully human IgG2 monoclonal antibody directed against OX40 (CD134), a costimulatory receptor. Intravenous ivuxolimab was administered to patients every 2 weeks at six dose levels: 0.01, 0.1, 0.3, 1.5, 3 and 10 mg/kg. Among the 52 dose-escalation patients, 19 had hepatocellular carcinoma, approximately 15 melanoma, 9 renal cell carcinoma and 9 head and neck cancer. In the dose-escalation cohort, approximately 80% of patients were male, and the mean age was 60 years with a range of roughly 23 to 79. Prior anti-PD-1, anti-PD-L1 or anti-CTLA-4 therapy was permitted, and approximately 41% of dose-escalation patients had received checkpoint inhibitors. Partial responses occurred in three dose-escalation patients, of whom one had hepatocellular carcinoma and two had cutaneous melanoma. Peripheral TCRbeta sequencing aimed to test whether ivuxolimab altered TCR sequence diversity and caused clonal T-cell expansion. The paper reports the monotherapy dose-escalation portion (N ≈ 52 patients) of the phase I ivuxolimab trial. The study at large found these results: Low levels of normalized T-cell clonal expansion were also shown by some nonresponding patients. The antigen specificity of the peripheral T cells that underwent clonal expansion was not determined. Partial responders in the 0.1-3.0 mg/kg groups had among the lowest normalized peripheral clonal expansion, especially among CD8+ T cells. Clonal expansion of both CD4+ and CD8+ blood T cells was observed from baseline to week 6 at doses 0.1 to 3.0 mg/kg. After ivuxolimab, expanded clones were on average more numerous among CD8+ T cells than among CD4+ T cells.

CDR3 length: 17 amino acids, cysteine to phenylalanine. CDR3 DNA only is kept here, 51 bases in frame from base 1. V lost 4 bases and J lost 0 bases; the stretch between them is 19 bases long. CDR1 and CDR2, looked up from the germline V gene, are SQVTM and ANQGSEA. Patients with autoimmune disease history or receiving systemic immunosuppression were excluded from the trial. Peripheral blood for TCR sequencing was drawn from every dose cohort at baseline, at cycle 4 day 1 and at cycle 7 day 1. The samples were taken from a phase I, first-in-human, multicenter, open-label dose-escalation trial of ivuxolimab. The trial enrolled adults with locally advanced or metastatic head and neck squamous cell, hepatocellular, melanoma or renal cell carcinoma. Before TCR sequencing, CD4+ T cells and CD8+ T cells were sorted from peripheral blood as separate populations. For sequencing of the TCRbeta CDR3 region, genomic DNA was extracted from the sorted cells. TCRbeta CDR3 regions were sequenced using the immunoSEQ Assay. The table comes from immuneACCESS by way of TCRdb, which keeps in-frame sequences with V and J called. Part of the clones is missing from these tables; in studies checked, under half for an unresolved V gene and the rest for unknown reasons. In all, the sample holds several thousand clones, and 75% to 85% of those were seen once. The leading ten clones occupy just under 25% of the sample.

This clone has only one observation. Its antigen specificity is not known. It has no much larger one-base neighbor in the sample; base qualities were not kept. The sequencing used CD4+ or CD8+ T cells sorted from blood, collected in a trial of the OX40 agonist ivuxolimab. The chain uses TRBV29-1 and TRBJ2-1, with a tentative D gene TRBD2 over 7 matching bases. The receptor was derived from an adult with an advanced solid tumor such as melanoma, head and neck, liver or kidney cancer. The CDR3 protein sequence reads: CSVVERGGRSSYNEQFF. The DNA is TGCAGCGTTGTGGAGAGGGGGGGCCGAAGCTCCTACAATGAGCAGTTCTTC.